The clone carrying this T cell receptor beta chain was recorded many times. The antigen is undetermined. A junction end diverges from the germline sequence, so it may reflect a read error. In making TCR beta libraries, quantitative 5'-RACE with molecular barcodes was used. TCRdb passed the 5' RACE reads through MiXCR, listing each CDR3 protein once. This sample has under 400,000 distinct CDR3 sequences, with around 10% found just once. This entry comes from a study of CD8 T cells in ankylosing spondylitis. Study-level results: In ankylosing spondylitis blood, a motif of about eight highly homologous TCR beta variants appeared characteristic. Reports say disease-linked clones showed up significantly more in matched ankylosing spondylitis synovial fluid. Researchers report that disease-linked clones proved CD8+ and relatively rare in peripheral blood.

Germline CDR1 is SGHTA and CDR2 is FQGNSA. The CDR3 has 10 residues. The chain links TRBV7-2 to TRBJ1-2, with D unclear. The source material was blood, either unsorted or a sorted T cell fraction (not recorded which). This clonotype was obtained from a female donor with ankylosing spondylitis or in good health (not recorded which). CDR3 nucleotide sequence: TGTGCCAGCAGCTTAGTCCTGCCTCCCTTC. Its translation is CASSLVLPPF.